Below, one T cell receptor (beta chain) is given with its context. Its antigen is currently unknown. This entry comes from a study of siplizumab effects on memory and regulatory T cells. Study-wide results and limits: Siplizumab gave mappable alloreactive CD4+ clones an average Treg-derived fraction of around 70%, against around 29% in controls. About 80-96% of proliferating CD4+ or CD8+ clones had no assignable naive or memory phenotype.

This CDR3 region has 14 residues. The V gene's germline CDR1 is MDHEN and CDR2 SYDVKM. V lost 3 bases to trimming and J lost 6 bases, with 12 bases between them. Every sample had approximately 10^5 of its TCR templates assayed. Here immunoSEQ multiplex PCR was the method, and the copy in TCRdb shows in-frame clones only, minus some. Here the sample spans some 100,000 clones, around 95% being singletons. The receptor comes from a human donor in good health. Sequencing was done on a sample of Tregs sorted from blood. This chain joins TRBV28 and TRBJ1-5; D remains ambiguous. The CDR3, as DNA: TGTGCCAGCAGTTTTATCAGAAACGGTCAGCCCCAGCATTTT. This encodes CASSFIRNGQPQHF.